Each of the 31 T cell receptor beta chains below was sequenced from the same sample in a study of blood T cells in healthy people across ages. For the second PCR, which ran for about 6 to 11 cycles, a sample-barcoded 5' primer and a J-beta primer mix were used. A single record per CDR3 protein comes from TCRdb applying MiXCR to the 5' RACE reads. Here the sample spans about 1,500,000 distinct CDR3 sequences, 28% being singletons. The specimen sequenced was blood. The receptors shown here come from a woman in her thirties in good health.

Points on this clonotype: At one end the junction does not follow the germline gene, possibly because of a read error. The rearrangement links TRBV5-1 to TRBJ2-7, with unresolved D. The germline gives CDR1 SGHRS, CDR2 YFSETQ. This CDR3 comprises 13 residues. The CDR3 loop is CTSSGSTQYEQYF. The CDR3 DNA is TGCACCAGCAGTGGGTCAACTCAATACGAGCAGTACTTC.

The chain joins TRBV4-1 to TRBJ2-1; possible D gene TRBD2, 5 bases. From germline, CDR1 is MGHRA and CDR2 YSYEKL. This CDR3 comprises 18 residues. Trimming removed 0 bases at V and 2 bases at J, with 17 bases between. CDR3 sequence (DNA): TGCGCCAGCAGCCAAGAAAGGTTGGCGGGCTCGACCTACAATGAGCAGTTCTTC. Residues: CASSQERLAGSTYNEQFF.

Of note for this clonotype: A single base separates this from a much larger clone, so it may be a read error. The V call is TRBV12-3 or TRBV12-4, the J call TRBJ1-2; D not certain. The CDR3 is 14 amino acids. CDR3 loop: CAISPSEANYGYTF. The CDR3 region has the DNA TGTGCCATCAGTCCTTCCGAAGCTAACTATGGCTACACCTTC.

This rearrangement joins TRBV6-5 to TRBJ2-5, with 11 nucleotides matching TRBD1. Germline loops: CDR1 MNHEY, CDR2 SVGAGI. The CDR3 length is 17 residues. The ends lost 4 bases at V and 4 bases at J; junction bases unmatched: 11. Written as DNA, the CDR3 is TGTGCCAGCAGTTCCGCCCCCGGGACAGGGGGTAGAGAGACCCAGTACTTC. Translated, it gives CASSSAPGTGGRETQYF.

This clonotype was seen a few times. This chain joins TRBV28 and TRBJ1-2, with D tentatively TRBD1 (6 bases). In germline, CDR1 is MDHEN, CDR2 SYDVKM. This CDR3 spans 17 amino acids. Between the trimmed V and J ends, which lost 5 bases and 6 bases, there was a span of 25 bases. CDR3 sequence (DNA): TGTGCCAGCAGTCCCCCCCAGTTCACAGGGCGAGGGGATGGCTACACCTTC. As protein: CASSPPQFTGRGDGYTF.

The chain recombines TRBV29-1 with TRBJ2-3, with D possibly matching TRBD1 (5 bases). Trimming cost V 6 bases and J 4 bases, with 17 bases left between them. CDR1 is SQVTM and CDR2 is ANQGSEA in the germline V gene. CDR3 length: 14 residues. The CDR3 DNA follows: TGCAGCGTCACGCCGCAGGGAATCCCAGATACGCAGTATTTT. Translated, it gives CSVTPQGIPDTQYF.

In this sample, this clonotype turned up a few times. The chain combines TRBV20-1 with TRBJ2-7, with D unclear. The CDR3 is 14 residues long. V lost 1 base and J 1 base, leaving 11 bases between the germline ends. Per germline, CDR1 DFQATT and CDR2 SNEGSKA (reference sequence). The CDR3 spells CSARGRDPSYEQYF. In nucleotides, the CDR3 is TGCAGTGCTAGAGGCAGAGACCCTTCCTACGAGCAGTACTTC.

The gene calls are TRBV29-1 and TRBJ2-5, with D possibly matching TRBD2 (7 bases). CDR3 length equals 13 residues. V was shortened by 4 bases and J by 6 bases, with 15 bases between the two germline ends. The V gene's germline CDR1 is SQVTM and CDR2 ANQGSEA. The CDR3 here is CSVGRGADQTQYF. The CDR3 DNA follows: TGCAGCGTTGGACGGGGGGCCGATCAGACCCAGTACTTC.

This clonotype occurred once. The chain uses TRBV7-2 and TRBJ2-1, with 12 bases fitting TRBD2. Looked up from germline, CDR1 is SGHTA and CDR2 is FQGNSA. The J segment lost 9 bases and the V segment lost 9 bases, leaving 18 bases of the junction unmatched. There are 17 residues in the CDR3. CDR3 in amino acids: CASIAQVGLAGTSEQFF. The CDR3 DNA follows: TGTGCCAGTATAGCCCAAGTCGGACTAGCGGGAACCAGTGAGCAGTTCTTC.

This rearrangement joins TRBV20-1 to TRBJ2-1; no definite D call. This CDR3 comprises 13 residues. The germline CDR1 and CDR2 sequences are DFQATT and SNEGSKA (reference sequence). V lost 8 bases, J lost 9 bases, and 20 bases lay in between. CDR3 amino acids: CSPPVVGGGEQFF. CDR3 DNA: TGCAGTCCCCCTGTAGTGGGTGGCGGTGAGCAGTTCTTC.

The CDR3 bases are TGTGCCAGCAGTCACAGGGCCCCGGAGACCCAGTACTTC. It codes for CASSHRAPETQYF. The V gene is TRBV28, the J gene TRBJ2-5; D may be TRBD1 (6 bases). The germline gives CDR1 MDHEN, CDR2 SYDVKM. Trimming left V 5 bases short and J 5 bases short, with 12 bases between. The CDR3 spans 13 residues.

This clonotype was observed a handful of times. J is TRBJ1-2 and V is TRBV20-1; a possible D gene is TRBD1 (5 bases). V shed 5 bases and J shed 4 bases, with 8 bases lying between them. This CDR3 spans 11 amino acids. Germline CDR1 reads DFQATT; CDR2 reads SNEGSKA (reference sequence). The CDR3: CSAAGSYGYTF. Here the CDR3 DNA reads TGCAGTGCTGCAGGGAGCTATGGCTACACCTTC.

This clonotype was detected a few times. The CDR3 DNA is TGTGCCAGCAGATCGACCGGGACAGTCCCTAATTCACCCCTCCACTTT. Translating it yields CASRSTGTVPNSPLHF. The V call is TRBV12-3 or TRBV12-4, the J call TRBJ1-6, with 7 nucleotides matching TRBD1. CDR3 length equals 16 residues. The ends lost 6 bases at V and 6 bases at J; junction bases unmatched: 11.

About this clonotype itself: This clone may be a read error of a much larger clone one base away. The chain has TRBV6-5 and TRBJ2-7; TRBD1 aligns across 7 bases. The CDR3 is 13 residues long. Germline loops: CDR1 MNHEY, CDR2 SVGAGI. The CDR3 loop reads CVRSTGQYYEQYF. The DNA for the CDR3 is TGTGTCAGATCAACGGGACAGTACTACGAGCAGTACTTC.

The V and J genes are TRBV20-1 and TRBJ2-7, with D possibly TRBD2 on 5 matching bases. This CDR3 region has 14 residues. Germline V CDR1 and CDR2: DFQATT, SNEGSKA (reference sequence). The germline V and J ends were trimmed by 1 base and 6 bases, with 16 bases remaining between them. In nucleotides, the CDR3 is TGCAGTGCTAGAGTAGACGGCGCAGGAGGCGAGCAGTACTTC. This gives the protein CSARVDGAGGEQYF.

CDR3 amino acids: CASSYMPGQGRTDTQYF. The CDR3 DNA reads as TGTGCCAGCAGTTACATGCCGGGACAGGGAAGGACAGATACGCAGTATTTT. V and J are TRBV6-5 and TRBJ2-3; 9 bases are a match to TRBD1. From germline, CDR1 is MNHEY and CDR2 SVGAGI. CDR3 length equals 17 residues. Trimming cost V 2 bases and J 3 bases; bases outside gene matches: 9.

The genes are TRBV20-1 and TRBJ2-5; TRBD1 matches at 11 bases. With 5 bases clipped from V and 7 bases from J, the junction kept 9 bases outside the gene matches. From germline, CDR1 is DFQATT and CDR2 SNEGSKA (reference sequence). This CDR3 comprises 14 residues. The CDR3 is CSAPPGQGAWTQYF. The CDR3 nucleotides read TGCAGTGCTCCTCCTGGACAGGGGGCTTGGACCCAGTACTTC.

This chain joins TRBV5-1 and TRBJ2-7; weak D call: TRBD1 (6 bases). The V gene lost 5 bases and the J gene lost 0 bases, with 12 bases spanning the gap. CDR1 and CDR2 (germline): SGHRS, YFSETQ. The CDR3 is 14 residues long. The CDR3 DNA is TGCGCCAGCAGACGGACAGAGAACTCCTACGAGCAGTACTTC. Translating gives CASRRTENSYEQYF.

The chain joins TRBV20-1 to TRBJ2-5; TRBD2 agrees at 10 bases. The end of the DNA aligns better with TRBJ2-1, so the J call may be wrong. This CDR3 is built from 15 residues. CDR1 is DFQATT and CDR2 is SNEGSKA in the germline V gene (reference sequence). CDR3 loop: CSARNTSGIQETQFF. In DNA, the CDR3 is TGCAGTGCTAGGAATACTAGCGGGATCCAAGAGACCCAGTTCTTC.

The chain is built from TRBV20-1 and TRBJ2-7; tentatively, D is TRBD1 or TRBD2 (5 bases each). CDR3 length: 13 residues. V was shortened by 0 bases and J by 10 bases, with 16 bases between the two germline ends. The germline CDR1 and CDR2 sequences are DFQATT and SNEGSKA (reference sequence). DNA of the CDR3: TGCAGTGCTAGAGACATATCAGGGAGAGGTCAGTACTTC. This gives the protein CSARDISGRGQYF.

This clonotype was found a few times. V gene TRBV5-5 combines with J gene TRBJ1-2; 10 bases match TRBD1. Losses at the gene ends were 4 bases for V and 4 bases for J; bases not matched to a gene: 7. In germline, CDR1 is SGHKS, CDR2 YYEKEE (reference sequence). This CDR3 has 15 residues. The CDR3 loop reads CASSRTGGASYGYTF. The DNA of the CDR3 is TGTGCCAGCAGCCGGACAGGGGGGGCGAGCTATGGCTACACCTTC.

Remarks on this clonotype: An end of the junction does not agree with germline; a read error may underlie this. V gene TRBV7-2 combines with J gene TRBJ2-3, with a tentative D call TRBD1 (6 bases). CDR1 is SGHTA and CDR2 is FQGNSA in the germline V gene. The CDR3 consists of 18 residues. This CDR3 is CVSSFSFWGQGITDTQYF. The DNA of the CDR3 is TGTGTCAGCAGCTTTTCTTTCTGGGGGCAGGGGATCACAGATACGCAGTATTTT. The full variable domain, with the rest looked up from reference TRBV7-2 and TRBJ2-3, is GAGVSQSPSNKVTEKGKDVELRCDPISGHTALYWYRQSLGQGLEFLIYFQGNSAPDKSGLPSDRFSAERTGGSVSTLTIQRTQQEDSAVYLCVSSFSFWGQGITDTQYFGPGTRLTVL.

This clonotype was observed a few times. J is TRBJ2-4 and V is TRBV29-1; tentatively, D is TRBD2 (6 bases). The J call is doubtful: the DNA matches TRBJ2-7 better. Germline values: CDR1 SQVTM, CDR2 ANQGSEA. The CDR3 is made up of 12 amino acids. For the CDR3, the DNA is TGCAGCACGGCGAGCGGGTCCTACGAGCAGTACTTC. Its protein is CSTASGSYEQYF.

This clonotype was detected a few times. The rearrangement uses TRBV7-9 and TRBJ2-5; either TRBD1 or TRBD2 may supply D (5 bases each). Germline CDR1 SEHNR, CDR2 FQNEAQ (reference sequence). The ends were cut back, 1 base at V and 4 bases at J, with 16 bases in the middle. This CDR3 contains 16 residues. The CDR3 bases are TGTGCCAGCAGCTTAGGAGATGAGGGGCAGCGAGAGACCCAGTACTTC. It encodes CASSLGDEGQRETQYF.

The CDR3 nucleotides are TGCAGTGCTACGGGACAGTTGAACACTGAAGCTTTCTTT. Translated, it gives CSATGQLNTEAFF. The rearrangement links TRBV20-1 to TRBJ1-1; 7 nucleotides line up with TRBD1. V trimming: 4 bases; J trimming: 0 bases; junction bases outside the gene matches: 2. Germline-derived CDR1 and CDR2 are DFQATT and SNEGSKA (reference sequence). CDR3 length equals 13 residues.

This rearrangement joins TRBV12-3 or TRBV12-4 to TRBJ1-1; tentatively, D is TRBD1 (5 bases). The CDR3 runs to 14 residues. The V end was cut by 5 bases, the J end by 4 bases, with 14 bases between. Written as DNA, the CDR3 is TGTGCCAGCAGTGCCGCCGGGGGGGGCACTGAAGCTTTCTTT. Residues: CASSAAGGGTEAFF.

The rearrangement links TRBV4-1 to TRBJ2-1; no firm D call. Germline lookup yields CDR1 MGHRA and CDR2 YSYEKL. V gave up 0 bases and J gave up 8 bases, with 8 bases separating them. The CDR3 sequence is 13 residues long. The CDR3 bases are TGCGCCAGCAGCCAAGATTTCTGGGATGAGCAGTTCTTC. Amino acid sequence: CASSQDFWDEQFF.

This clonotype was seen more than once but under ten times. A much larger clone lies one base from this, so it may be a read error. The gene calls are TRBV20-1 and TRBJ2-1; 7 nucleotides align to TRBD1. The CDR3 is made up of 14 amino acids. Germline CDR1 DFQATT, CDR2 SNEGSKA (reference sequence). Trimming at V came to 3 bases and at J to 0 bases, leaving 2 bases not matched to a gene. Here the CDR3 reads CSASGDSSYNEQFF. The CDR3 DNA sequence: TGCAGTGCTAGCGGGGACAGCTCCTACAATGAGCAGTTCTTC.

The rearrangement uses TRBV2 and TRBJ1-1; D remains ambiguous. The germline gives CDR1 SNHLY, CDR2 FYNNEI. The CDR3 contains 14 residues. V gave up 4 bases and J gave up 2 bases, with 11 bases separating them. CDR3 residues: CASSVPLLNTEAFF. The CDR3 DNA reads TGTGCCAGCAGTGTGCCCTTACTTAACACTGAAGCTTTCTTT.

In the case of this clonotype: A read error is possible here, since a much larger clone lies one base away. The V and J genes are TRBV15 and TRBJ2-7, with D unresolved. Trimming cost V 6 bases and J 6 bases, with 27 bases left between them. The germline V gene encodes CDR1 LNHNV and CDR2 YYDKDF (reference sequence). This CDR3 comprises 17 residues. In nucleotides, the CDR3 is TGTGCCACCAGTGCCCATGCCGGAAGGTCCCTGAAAGGCGAGCAGTACTTC. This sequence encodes CATSAHAGRSLKGEQYF.

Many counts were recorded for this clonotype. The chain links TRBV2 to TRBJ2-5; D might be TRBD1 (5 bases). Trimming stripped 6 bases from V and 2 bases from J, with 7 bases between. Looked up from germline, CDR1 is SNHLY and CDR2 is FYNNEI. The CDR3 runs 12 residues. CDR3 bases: TGTGCCAGCAGCCGACAGCAAGAGACCCAGTACTTC. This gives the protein CASSRQQETQYF.